This is a list of T cell receptor beta chains from one sample in a study of CXCR3-negative and CXCR3-positive naive CD8 T cells. TCRdb re-called the 5' RACE reads and gives one entry per CDR3 protein, without DNA. This table lists around 50,000 distinct CDR3 sequences. The specimen was naive CXCR3- CD8+ T cells from blood. The receptors derive from a human donor in good health. Some clones in this sample may be carry-over from other donors' samples. The CDR3 runs from the conserved cysteine through the conserved F or W.

CDR3aa,j_gene,len,v_gene
CASSFTGHYEQYF,TRBJ2-7,13,TRBV5-1
CASSLSGQGFGRLFF,TRBJ1-4,15,TRBV27
CASSYSTRVALDEQYF,TRBJ2-7,16,TRBV6-2/TRBV6-3
CASSFANTEAFF,TRBJ1-1,12,TRBV5-1
CSVASQEGPLTGELFF,TRBJ2-2,16,TRBV29-1
CASRLLGGDTEAFF,TRBJ1-1,14,TRBV12-3/TRBV12-4
CASSEQGIINEQFF,TRBJ2-1,14,TRBV12-3/TRBV12-4
CSVTSEDEQFF,TRBJ2-1,11,TRBV29-1
CASSSSGDQSEQYF,TRBJ2-7,14,TRBV28
CASSPESGTGTSYEQYF,TRBJ2-7,17,TRBV28
CASSWGGEQFF,TRBJ2-1,11,TRBV14
CSGVDRGSTEAFF,TRBJ1-1,13,TRBV29-1
CSAIKLATGTGIETQYF,TRBJ2-5,17,TRBV20-1
CASSSPGATQYF,TRBJ2-3,12,TRBV28
CASRMSGVDNEQFF,TRBJ2-1,14,TRBV7-3
CASSQSPAGLDEQYF,TRBJ2-7,15,TRBV16
CASSPGEVNQPQHF,TRBJ1-5,14,TRBV28
CASSFRQNYGYTF,TRBJ1-2,13,TRBV7-2
CASSQGPDATYEQYF,TRBJ2-7,15,TRBV4-2
CSAREPIGTGDLPEAFF,TRBJ1-1,17,TRBV20-1
CASSPGTGVANYGYTF,TRBJ1-2,16,TRBV5-1
CSVETGDTDTQYF,TRBJ2-3,13,TRBV29-1
CASSHSTGGQETQYF,TRBJ2-5,15,TRBV7-9
CASSWTSFLSEQYF,TRBJ2-7,14,TRBV28
CSVDFVGELFF,TRBJ2-2,11,TRBV29-1
CASSRPEENQPQHF,TRBJ1-5,14,TRBV7-9
CASSLTGPHEQYF,TRBJ2-7,13,TRBV6-5
CASSYRTSGGYNEQFF,TRBJ2-1,16,TRBV6-5
CASSQDLRLAGAKDEQFF,TRBJ2-1,18,TRBV4-2
CASSLSETYEQYF,TRBJ2-7,13,TRBV7-6
CASSYDWKNEQFF,TRBJ2-1,13,TRBV6-5
CASSYIDAYEQYF,TRBJ2-7,13,TRBV6-2/TRBV6-3
CASSPNRGASKDEQFF,TRBJ2-1,16,TRBV7-3
CASSLALEYRPQSYNEQFF,TRBJ2-1,19,TRBV7-8
CASSQGEDSSYEQYF,TRBJ2-7,15,TRBV4-1
CASSRQGAVEREQYF,TRBJ2-7,15,TRBV5-1
CRRSRLTGSGFLTVHEQYF,TRBJ2-7,19,TRBV29-1
CSVEIWADNQETQYF,TRBJ2-5,15,TRBV29-1
CASSSEGDSYEQYF,TRBJ2-7,14,TRBV5-1
CSASGGGDLDEQYF,TRBJ2-7,14,TRBV20-1
CASSLAQNEQYF,TRBJ2-7,12,TRBV7-9
CSVEGVLPQFF,TRBJ2-1,11,TRBV29-1
CASSLGGLSTDTQYF,TRBJ2-3,15,TRBV12-3/TRBV12-4
CASSPSNDRDYLVAQYF,TRBJ2-3,17,TRBV2